The 21 T cell receptor beta chains below come from one sample, sequenced in a study of T-cell reconstitution after alpha-beta-depleted transplantation in children. Library preparation (for TCRbeta) was performed with unique molecular identifiers. From the PCR reads, TCRdb called clonotypes with MiXCR, one entry per CDR3 protein. The sample carries some 190,000 distinct CDR3 sequences, over 8.5% recorded once. Sequencing used PBMCs, obtained before TCRalphabeta/CD19-depleted stem cell transplant. These receptors originate from a boy under 10 years old with acute myeloid leukemia, due to receive a stem cell transplant.

This clonotype was counted at least ten times. The chain carries TRBV7-9 and TRBJ2-3; 8 positions match TRBD1. Trimming at V came to 3 bases and at J to 5 bases, leaving 7 bases not matched to a gene. The length of the CDR3 is 15 residues. Per germline, CDR1 SEHNR and CDR2 FQNEAQ (reference sequence). CDR3 residues: CASSFFQGAEDTQYF. In DNA, the CDR3 is TGTGCCAGCAGCTTTTTTCAGGGGGCAGAAGATACGCAGTATTTT.

In its sample, this clonotype was seen many times. The gene calls are TRBV30 and TRBJ2-1, with a possible D match to TRBD2 (5 bases). Germline lookup yields CDR1 GTSNPN and CDR2 SVGIG (reference sequence). The CDR3 loop spans 13 amino acids. The V end lost 0 bases, the J end lost 8 bases, and 11 bases lay between the germline ends. CDR3 sequence: CAWSVLAMDEQFF. CDR3 coding DNA: TGTGCCTGGAGTGTCCTAGCTATGGATGAGCAGTTCTTC.

A note on this clonotype: One base away lies a much larger clone, so this may be a sequencing read error. Here the CDR3 reads CASSVVPKNTEAFF. CDR3 nucleotide sequence: TGTGCCAGCAGCGTAGTGCCGAAGAACACTGAAGCTTTCTTT. This chain joins TRBV9 and TRBJ1-1; no definite D call. Between the trimmed V and J ends, which lost 0 bases and 1 base, there was a span of 7 bases. The CDR3 loop spans 14 amino acids. From germline, CDR1 is SGDLS and CDR2 YYNGEE. The full variable domain, completed using reference TRBV9 and TRBJ1-1, is DSGVTQTPKHLITATGQRVTLRCSPRSGDLSVYWYQQSLDQGLQFLIQYYNGEERAKGNILERFSAQQFPDLHSELNLSSLELGDSALYFCASSVVPKNTEAFFGQGTRLTVV.

Many counts were recorded for this clonotype. The DNA of the CDR3 is TGCAGTGCCGCTACTAGCGGGAACACCGGGGAGCTGTTTTTT. Its protein is CSAATSGNTGELFF. The chain joins TRBV20-1 to TRBJ2-2; 8 bases fit TRBD2. Germline assignment: CDR1 DFQATT and CDR2 SNEGSKA (reference sequence). CDR3 length: 14 amino acids. With V trimmed by 6 bases and J by 1 base, 4 bases remained unmatched.

At least ten counts were recorded for this clonotype. This chain links TRBV12-3 or TRBV12-4 with TRBJ2-5; a possible D gene is TRBD2 (6 bases). Trimming removed 5 bases from V and 3 bases from J, with 16 bases in between. The CDR3 runs 15 residues. The CDR3 spells CASSLFGGREETQYF. CDR3 in DNA: TGTGCCAGCAGTCTCTTCGGGGGTAGGGAAGAGACCCAGTACTTC.

This clonotype was detected a few times. This may arise from a read error, as a much more abundant clone is one base away. This chain uses TRBV18 with TRBJ1-2, with a tentative D call TRBD1 (6 bases). Germline CDR1 and CDR2: KGHSH and LQKENI. CDR3 length: 15 residues. CDR3 sequence: CASSPTRDKSYGDTF. The DNA for the CDR3 is TGTGCCAGCTCACCCACGCGGGACAAATCCTATGGCGACACCTTC. Drawing the rest from reference TRBV18 and TRBJ1-2, the complete variable domain is NAGVMQNPRHLVRRRGQEARLRCSPMKGHSHVYWYRQLPEEGLKFMVYLQKENIIDESGMPKERFSAEFPKEGPSILRIQQVVRGDSAAYFCASSPTRDKSYGDTFGSGTRLTVV.

At least ten counts were recorded for this clonotype. The chain is built from TRBV12-3 or TRBV12-4 and TRBJ2-5; TRBD2 might be the D (6 bases). Deletions cut 3 bases from V and 4 bases from J, with 9 bases between. CDR3 size: 13 residues. Here the CDR3 reads CASSFPAGETQYF. The CDR3 DNA sequence: TGTGCCAGCAGTTTTCCAGCGGGAGAGACCCAGTACTTC.

This clonotype was counted at least ten times. The CDR3 DNA follows: TGTGCCATAAGGACATCGGCGAACACCGGGGAGCTGTTTTTT. This translates into CAIRTSANTGELFF. The rearrangement joins TRBV15 to TRBJ2-2; D perhaps matches TRBD1 (5 bases). V lost 10 bases, J lost 0 bases, and 12 bases lay in between. The length of the CDR3 is 14 residues. CDR1 and CDR2 from the germline V gene are LNHNV and YYDKDF (reference sequence).

This clonotype appeared many times. The genes are TRBV29-1 and TRBJ2-1; TRBD2 matches 8 bases. Germline V CDR1 and CDR2: SQVTM, ANQGSEA. This CDR3 is built from 12 residues. J lost 7 bases, V lost 4 bases, and 3 bases had no gene match. Written as DNA, the CDR3 is TGCAGCGTTGGATCTAGCGGGAATGAGCAGTTCTTC. Translated: CSVGSSGNEQFF.

This clonotype has ten or more counts. The V call is TRBV4-1, the J call TRBJ2-7; a weak D match, TRBD1 (6 bases). The V end was cut by 3 bases, the J end by 4 bases, with 10 bases between. This CDR3 spans 13 amino acids. Germline V lookup: CDR1 MGHRA, CDR2 YSYEKL. CDR3 loop: CASSQRQDYEQYV. The DNA of the CDR3 is TGCGCCAGCAGCCAGCGACAGGATTACGAGCAGTACGTC.

This clonotype was counted many times. V usage is TRBV29-1 and J usage is TRBJ2-5, with TRBD2 identical over 9 bases. This CDR3 has 16 residues. Germline assignment: CDR1 SQVTM and CDR2 ANQGSEA. V lost 0 bases to trimming and J lost 4 bases; unmatched junction nucleotides: 9. The CDR3 spells CSVEDPAGGSPETQYF. CDR3 nucleotide sequence: TGCAGCGTTGAAGACCCAGCGGGAGGATCCCCAGAGACCCAGTACTTC.

This clonotype was detected ten times or more. The rearrangement joins TRBV5-1 to TRBJ2-3; D gene unclear. The V end was cut by 0 bases, the J end by 4 bases, with 9 bases between. Germline V gene data show CDR1 as SGHRS and CDR2 as YFSETQ. The CDR3 totals 14 residues. CDR3 in DNA: TGCGCCAGCAGCTTGGGGACGGCCCCAGATACGCAGTATTTT. The encoded protein is CASSLGTAPDTQYF.

In this sample, this clonotype turned up a few times. The chain uses TRBV6-5 and TRBJ2-3; D is possibly TRBD2 (6 bases). The V end lost 0 bases, the J end lost 4 bases, and 17 bases lay between the germline ends. Germline V lookup: CDR1 MNHEY, CDR2 SVGAGI. The CDR3 spans 17 residues. CDR3 amino acids: CASSYSAVVPGADTQYF. DNA for the CDR3: TGTGCCAGCAGTTACTCTGCTGTCGTTCCGGGGGCAGATACGCAGTATTTT.

At least ten counts were recorded for this clonotype. The V call is TRBV12-3 or TRBV12-4, the J call TRBJ2-5, with no clear D. The CDR3 loop spans 12 amino acids. V was cut by 8 bases and J by 5 bases, with 12 bases left in between. The CDR3 region is CASSGLGETQYF. CDR3 DNA: TGTGCCAGCTCCGGGCTGGGCGAGACCCAGTACTTC.

This clonotype was recorded many times. This rearrangement joins TRBV7-2 to TRBJ2-2; the match to TRBD2 covers 9 bases. This CDR3 comprises 16 residues. From germline, CDR1 is SGHTA and CDR2 FQGNSA. V trimming: 6 bases; J trimming: 4 bases; junction bases outside the gene matches: 9. The CDR3 nucleotides are TGTGCCAGCAGACCACTAGCGGGTCGGGGCACCGGGGAGCTGTTTTTT. Protein product: CASRPLAGRGTGELFF.

Many counts were recorded for this clonotype. The chain joins TRBV15 to TRBJ2-5, with 7 bases aligning to TRBD2. J was trimmed by 5 bases and V by 8 bases; bases with no gene match: 8. This CDR3 contains 13 residues. Germline-derived CDR1 and CDR2 are LNHNV and YYDKDF (reference sequence). The CDR3: CATEQAGRETQYF. For the CDR3, the DNA is TGTGCCACCGAGCAAGCGGGAAGGGAGACCCAGTACTTC. Filled out from reference TRBV15 and TRBJ2-5, the complete variable domain reads DAMVIQNPRYQVTQFGKPVTLSCSQTLNHNVMYWYQQKSSQAPKLLFHYYDKDFNNEADTPDNFQSRRPNTSFCFLDIRSPGLGDTAMYLCATEQAGRETQYFGPGTRLLVL.

This clonotype was detected ten times or more. The rearrangement links TRBV29-1 to TRBJ1-4; tentatively, D is TRBD1 (6 bases). The V gene lost 4 bases and the J gene lost 8 bases, with 14 bases spanning the gap. The CDR3 consists of 13 residues. Per germline, CDR1 SQVTM and CDR2 ANQGSEA. CDR3 amino acids: CSVVGNGGEKLFF. CDR3 nucleotide sequence: TGCAGCGTTGTGGGAAATGGGGGCGAAAAACTGTTTTTT.

This clonotype was seen ten or more times. V usage is TRBV5-1 and J usage is TRBJ2-7; D unclear. CDR1 SGHRS and CDR2 YFSETQ come from the germline V gene. The V end lost 0 bases, the J end lost 2 bases, and 9 bases lay between the germline ends. This CDR3 region has 14 residues. This CDR3 is CASSLAPETYEQYF. DNA for the CDR3: TGCGCCAGCAGCTTGGCCCCGGAGACCTACGAGCAGTACTTC.

This clonotype was observed a handful of times. The chain combines TRBV30 with TRBJ2-2; TRBD1 is a possible D gene (6 bases). Germline CDR1 GTSNPN, CDR2 SVGIG (reference sequence). The CDR3 is 20 residues long. Trimming stripped 0 bases from V and 1 base from J, with 24 bases between. This chain's CDR3 is CAWSVPQGRPGRQNTGELFF. The CDR3 DNA follows: TGTGCCTGGAGTGTACCTCAGGGGAGACCGGGACGACAGAACACCGGGGAGCTGTTTTTT.

Concerning this clonotype: A single base separates this from a much larger clone, so it may be a read error. The chain is built from TRBV3-1 and TRBJ2-3; TRBD2 agrees at 8 bases. Per the germline V gene, CDR1 is LGHDT and CDR2 is YNNKEL (reference sequence). This CDR3 is 15 amino acids long. In nucleotides, the CDR3 is TGTGCCACCAGCCTCGGCGGGGGGTACACAGATACGCAGTATTTT. Protein product: CATSLGGGYTDTQYF.

In its sample, this clonotype was seen many times. The chain joins TRBV7-9 to TRBJ2-2; the D gene is possibly TRBD2 (5 bases). The CDR3 is 14 amino acids. The V gene's germline CDR1 is SEHNR and CDR2 FQNEAQ (reference sequence). Trimming stripped 3 bases from V and 5 bases from J, with 10 bases between. The CDR3 DNA reads as TGTGCCAGCAGCTTTCTTGGGGAGACCGGGGAGCTGTTTTTT. Protein product: CASSFLGETGELFF.